This record covers a single TCR beta chain. No antigen is known for it. Nothing much larger sits one base from this clone, and base qualities are not available. These data belong to a study of blood T cells in healthy people across ages (dated by TCRdb to 2014 to 2015). For the study in its entirety: Template switching captured roughly one uniquely barcoded TCR beta cDNA molecule per two T cells in model experiments. The donors were split into four age groups: young (average 16 years), middle-aged (over 35), aged (approximately 60) and long-lived (about 82). Using deep sequencing normalized with unique cDNA molecular identifiers, the study measured how TCR beta repertoire diversity changes with age. To avoid experimental bias, donors of different ages were spread randomly across the sequencing lanes. Using the same blood draw, the study looked at two additional independent replicas of 1 million unique cDNA reads for two donors, one aged 18 to 30 and the other aged 80 or older.

Receptor libraries were prepared by 5' RACE. Sequencing used an Illumina HiSeq 2500. The second PCR ran for roughly 6 to 11 cycles and used a J-beta primer mix along with a sample-barcoded 5' primer. A unique molecular identifier was introduced onto each TCR beta cDNA molecule by a template-switch 5' adaptor carrying 12 random nucleotides. Each sample yielded at least 2.5 million CDR3-containing paired-end reads. The Mint cDNA synthesis kit, primed by a TRBC-specific oligonucleotide, was used to synthesize first-strand cDNA from all RNA. Following uracil-DNA glycosylase treatment, all cDNA underwent a first 18-cycle PCR with the universal primers M1SS and BC2_uni_R. On the study's bioinformatics: For normalization, 1 million high-quality reads were randomly selected from each sample, with every read carrying a distinct molecular identifier. Instead of being binned into consensus sequences, reads that shared molecular identifiers were thrown out. MiTCR, set to a Q25 quality threshold and the strictest error-elimination algorithm, was used for CDR3 identification, clonotype clustering and error correction. A nonparametric unseen species model with Euler transformation was used to estimate a lower bound on total TCR beta diversity. In-frame beta chains were kept once TCRdb had trimmed the public reads at Q25 with fastp and called clones with MiXCR. Each CDR3 protein gets just one entry, which takes the most common genes and DNA from the rows behind it. The V and J calls here are based on TCRdb, not the publication. Present in this sample are some 640,000 distinct CDR3 sequences, approximately 30% of which were seen just once. The ten largest clones add up to around 16% of the sample.

General findings and caveats noted by the study authors: Estimates of total diversity based on one million sequenced T cells were considered lower bounds and underestimates. Donor CMV infection status was unknown, potentially confounding age-related changes in expanded clonotypes. Bulk unsorted PBMC profiling prevented conclusive comparison of naive and antigen-experienced compartments. The percentage of naive T cells measured by flow cytometry correlated strongly with observed TCR beta diversity. Observed TCR beta diversity per million T cells fell roughly linearly with age, and a significant reduction was already apparent by age approximately 40. The long-lived group showed more naive CD4+ T cells, fewer expanded clones and increased TCR diversity than the aged group, suggesting age selection.

A distance of 8 bases separates the germline ends of V and J, which lose 5 bases and 7 bases respectively. The germline V gene encodes CDR1 LGHDT and CDR2 YNNKEL (reference sequence). From the cysteine up to the phenylalanine, the CDR3 has a length of 12 residues. Just CDR3 DNA is preserved here, 36 bases in frame from base 1. Systemically healthy Caucasian individuals from Russia, roughly 40 in total and aged about 6 to 90 years, were included as donors. Each donor gave around 9.5 milliliters of peripheral blood, collected into EDTA-treated Vacutainer tubes. Ficoll-Paque density-gradient centrifugation was used to isolate PBMCs, with at least 6 million per sample. Trizol reagent was used to extract total RNA from the PBMCs, yielding at least 6 micrograms per sample. Naive CD45RAhigh/CD27high T cell percentages were measured by flow cytometry on a PBMC aliquot from every donor.

This sequence originates from a woman of 80 years or more in good health. The specimen sequenced was blood. The V gene is TRBV3-1 and the J gene is TRBJ2-2; the D segment cannot be called with confidence. The nucleotide sequence is given as TGTGCCAGCAGCGAAGCCGTCGGGGAGCTGTTTTTT. It is translated as CASSEAVGELFF.